This record covers a single TCR beta chain. Its antigen is undetermined. The entry originates in a study of blood T cells in healthy people across ages. General study points: Naive T cell percentage and TCR beta diversity correlated strongly. Age brought a roughly linear fall in TCR beta diversity measured per million T cells.

A second PCR, run for roughly 6 to 11 cycles, used a sample-barcoded 5' primer plus a J-beta primer mix. TCRdb processed the 5' RACE reads anew with MiXCR; each CDR3 protein has one entry. The repertoire includes more than 650,000 distinct CDR3 sequences, 22% of them detected once, and roughly 22% sits in the top ten. Trimming cost V 4 bases and J 0 bases; bases outside gene matches: 0. The germline V gene has CDR1 SGHTA and CDR2 FQGNSA. The CDR3 length is 16 residues. This sequence was found in a man between 65 and 79 years old in good health. The sequenced sample was blood. This chain uses TRBV7-2 with TRBJ2-1; 13 nucleotides match TRBD2. CDR3 in DNA: TGTGCCAGCAGCTGGACTAGCGGGAGCTCCTACAATGAGCAGTTCTTC. As protein: CASSWTSGSSYNEQFF.